The 4 T cell receptor beta chains reported below all come from one sample, sequenced in a study of T-cell memory formation after mild COVID-19. MiXCR was run by TCRdb on the 5' RACE reads, yielding one entry per CDR3 protein. The sample lists about 400,000 distinct CDR3 sequences, approximately 15% seen once, with about 20% in the top ten. The sample consisted of PBMCs or a T cell subset sorted from them (not recorded which). These receptors all stem from a man between 18 and 29 years old who had mild COVID-19 (a few samples of this study predate the infection). Cell type and time point are not known.

The chain uses TRBV25-1 and TRBJ1-1; D is perhaps TRBD1 (5 bases). This CDR3 contains 16 residues. V lost 3 bases and J lost 0, with 14 bases in between. Looked up from germline, CDR1 is MGHDK and CDR2 is SYGVNS. Here the CDR3 reads CASSEGRFSMNTEAFF. In DNA form, the CDR3 reads TGTGCCAGCAGTGAGGGACGGTTCTCGATGAACACTGAAGCTTTCTTT.

This clonotype was seen ten or more times. The chain employs TRBV7-9 and TRBJ1-6, with D uncertain. Trimming shortened V by 5 bases and J by 9 bases, and 11 bases separated the two germline ends. The CDR3 is 13 amino acids. The germline CDR1 and CDR2 sequences are SEHNR and FQNEAQ (reference sequence). In DNA, the CDR3 is TGTGCCAGCAGCCCGACCGCGGGTTCACCCCTCCACTTT. Translated, it gives CASSPTAGSPLHF.

The chain employs TRBV6-6 and TRBJ1-4; 8 nucleotides line up with TRBD1. With V trimmed by 5 bases and J by 6 bases, 8 bases remained unmatched. This CDR3 comprises 15 residues. The germline V gene encodes CDR1 MNHNY and CDR2 SVGAGI (reference sequence). As DNA, the CDR3 is TGTGCCAGCAGTGAAATTACAGGGGGGGATGAAAAACTGTTTTTT. Its protein is CASSEITGGDEKLFF.

The J gene is TRBJ1-1, the V gene TRBV10-3; the D gene is possibly TRBD1 (6 bases). Germline CDR1 and CDR2: ENHRY and SYGVKD. CDR3 size: 14 residues. Trimming removed 11 bases at V and 8 bases at J, with 24 bases between. The CDR3 sequence: CAAQSTGPSGEAFF. In nucleotides, the CDR3 is TGTGCCGCCCAATCGACAGGTCCGTCAGGGGAAGCTTTCTTT.